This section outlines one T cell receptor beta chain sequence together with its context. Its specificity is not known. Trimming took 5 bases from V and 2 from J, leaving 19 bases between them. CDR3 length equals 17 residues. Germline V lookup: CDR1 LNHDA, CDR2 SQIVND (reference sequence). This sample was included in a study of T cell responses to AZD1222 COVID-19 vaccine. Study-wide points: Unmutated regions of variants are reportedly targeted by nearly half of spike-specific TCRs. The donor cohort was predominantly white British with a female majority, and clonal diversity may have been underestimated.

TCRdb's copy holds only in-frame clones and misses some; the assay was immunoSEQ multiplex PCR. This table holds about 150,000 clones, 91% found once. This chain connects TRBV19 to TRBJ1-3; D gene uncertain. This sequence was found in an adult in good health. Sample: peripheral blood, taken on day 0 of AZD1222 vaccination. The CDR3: CASSRGPSPETGNTIYF. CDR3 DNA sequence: TGTGCCAGTAGTCGCGGGCCCTCACCGGAAACTGGAAACACCATATATTTT.